Below, 10 T cell receptor beta chains from the same sample are listed, as sequenced in a study of low-dose radiotherapy and immunotherapy resistance in tumors. The time point is: before trial treatment. It was with a constant-region primer and a V-primer adapter that TCRs were amplified over around 18 PCR cycles. In TCRdb, the reads were re-called with MiXCR into one record per CDR3 protein. Among about 46,000 distinct CDR3 sequences, approximately 10% were seen once, and the ten largest hold roughly 6.2%. The material was PBMCs, obtained before treatment. Receptors were obtained from a female donor with ovarian cancer.

This clonotype appeared many times. The V gene is TRBV5-1, the J gene TRBJ2-3, with 9 nucleotides matching TRBD2. After removal of 4 bases from V and 3 bases from J, the junction contained 6 bases not matched to a gene. Germline assignment: CDR1 SGHRS and CDR2 YFSETQ. The CDR3 is made up of 15 amino acids. CDR3 sequence (DNA): TGCGCCAGCAGCCCCGGCGGGGGGGTGACAGATACGCAGTATTTT. This encodes CASSPGGGVTDTQYF.

This clonotype was detected a few times. The genes are TRBV5-1 and TRBJ1-5, with D possibly matching TRBD1 (6 bases). CDR1 and CDR2 (germline): SGHRS, YFSETQ. The germline V and J ends were trimmed by 4 bases and 2 bases, with 13 bases remaining between them. The length of the CDR3 is 15 residues. This CDR3 is CASSQGGTGNQPQHF. The CDR3 DNA sequence: TGCGCCAGCAGCCAAGGGGGGACTGGCAATCAGCCCCAGCATTTT.

This chain uses TRBV7-8 with TRBJ2-1; D may be TRBD2 (6 bases). There are 14 residues in the CDR3. The ends were cut back, 3 bases at V and 11 bases at J, with 17 bases in the middle. Germline CDR1 and CDR2: SGHVS and FQNEAQ. CDR3 sequence: CASSFTRDSHKQFF. CDR3 in DNA: TGTGCCAGCAGCTTCACCCGGGACTCCCACAAGCAGTTCTTC.

In its sample, this clonotype was seen many times. This chain joins TRBV9 and TRBJ1-4, with D possibly being TRBD1 (5 bases). The germline V gene has CDR1 SGDLS and CDR2 YYNGEE. The CDR3 is 13 amino acids. Trimming removed 2 bases from V and 8 bases from J, with 10 bases in between. CDR3 nucleotide sequence: TGTGCCAGCAGCGTCGGGGCTTGGGAAAAACTGTTTTTT. Translated: CASSVGAWEKLFF.

This clonotype was detected ten times or more. The chain links TRBV10-3 to TRBJ2-3; the match to TRBD2 covers 8 bases. The germline V gene encodes CDR1 ENHRY and CDR2 SYGVKD. The CDR3 contains 13 residues. With V trimmed by 7 bases and J by 4 bases, 4 bases remained unmatched. The CDR3 DNA reads as TGTGCCATCAATCAAGCGGGGGCAGATACGCAGTATTTT. Protein sequence: CAINQAGADTQYF.

This clonotype was detected many times. The chain has TRBV12-3 or TRBV12-4 and TRBJ1-3; TRBD1 might be the D (5 bases). There are 13 residues in the CDR3. V lost 6 bases and J lost 8, with 14 bases in between. The CDR3: CASRTTGGDTIYF. The CDR3 region has the DNA TGTGCCAGCAGGACTACCGGGGGGGACACCATATATTTT.

This clonotype was observed at least ten times. This sequence joins TRBV11-3 and TRBJ2-6; TRBD1 is a possible D gene (6 bases). The CDR3 consists of 15 residues. V dropped 4 bases and J dropped 4 bases, with 11 bases sitting between them. CDR1 SGHNT and CDR2 YENEEA come from the germline V gene. CDR3 nucleotide sequence: TGTGCCAGCAGCTCAGCAGGGGTCGGGGCCAACGTCCTGACTTTC. Protein: CASSSAGVGANVLTF.

This clonotype appeared many times. J is TRBJ2-3 and V is TRBV29-1, with D perhaps matching TRBD2 (6 bases). Germline V gives CDR1 SQVTM, CDR2 ANQGSEA. With 6 bases removed from V and 2 bases from J, the gap between germline ends came to 12 bases. The CDR3 contains 13 residues. CDR3 nucleotides: TGCAGCGTCCTAGGACTAAACACAGATACGCAGTATTTT. This sequence encodes CSVLGLNTDTQYF.

This clonotype was counted at least ten times. The rearrangement joins TRBV20-1 to TRBJ1-4; 9 positions match TRBD1. The CDR3 runs to 14 residues. Germline-derived CDR1 and CDR2 are DFQATT and SNEGSKA (reference sequence). Unmatched junction bases numbered 10, after V lost 7 bases and J lost 7 bases. The CDR3 DNA reads as TGCAGTGGTCTCCAGCGGACAGGGGCTGAAAAACTGTTTTTT. Amino acid sequence: CSGLQRTGAEKLFF.

This clonotype was recorded many times. V gene TRBV7-8 combines with J gene TRBJ2-2, with 11 bases matching TRBD2. This CDR3 comprises 19 residues. V lost 8 bases and J lost 4; bases outside the gene matches: 18. Germline V gives CDR1 SGHVS, CDR2 FQNEAQ. CDR3 amino acids: CASGKKTSGGPTGTGELFF. The CDR3 bases are TGTGCCAGCGGCAAAAAAACTAGCGGGGGACCCACGGGCACCGGGGAGCTGTTTTTT.